One sample yielded the 3 T cell receptor beta chains listed below, sequenced in a study of blood T cell repertoires in COVID-19. Using immunoSEQ multiplex PCR, the repertoire was profiled, and TCRdb retains in-frame clones only, with some absent. The table includes about 180,000 clones, about 86% detected once. Sequencing input: peripheral blood. These receptors were taken from a woman aged 25 to 45 with active or convalescent COVID-19.

CDR3 DNA: TGTGCCAGCCCCCCGAGCCGCCCTACAGATACGCAGTATTTT. This translates into CASPPSRPTDTQYF. This sequence joins TRBV6-5 and TRBJ2-3; no reliable D call. The germline V and J ends were trimmed by 8 bases and 3 bases, with 15 bases remaining between them. The CDR3 has 14 amino acids. Germline V lookup: CDR1 MNHEY, CDR2 SVGAGI.

The chain recombines TRBV9 with TRBJ1-5; D unresolved. V was clipped by 0 bases and J by 4 bases, with 5 bases between them. CDR3 length equals 13 residues. Germline loops: CDR1 SGDLS, CDR2 YYNGEE. In nucleotides, the CDR3 is TGTGCCAGCAGCGTAGGCACAAATCAGCCCCAGCATTTT. It specifies CASSVGTNQPQHF.

V gene TRBV9 combines with J gene TRBJ2-1, with TRBD2 matching 9 bases. Per germline, CDR1 SGDLS and CDR2 YYNGEE. With 4 bases clipped from V and 2 bases from J, the junction kept 4 bases outside the gene matches. There are 15 residues in the CDR3. Here the CDR3 DNA reads TGTGCCAGCAGCCCTACTAGCGGGCCCTACAATGAGCAGTTCTTC. As protein: CASSPTSGPYNEQFF.